These 20 T cell receptor beta chains came from one sample sequenced in a study of response to subunit inactivated influenza vaccine. One entry per CDR3 protein, called by TCRdb with MiXCR from the RT-PCR reads. In the table there are around 530,000 distinct CDR3 sequences, roughly 10% of which are singletons. Sequences were derived from PBMCs from blood, sampled on the day of vaccination. The receptors stem from a man aged 45-60 years who received an inactivated influenza vaccine.

This clonotype was found a few times. The chain is built from TRBV5-1 and TRBJ2-7, with 7 bases fitting TRBD1. CDR1 is SGHRS and CDR2 is YFSETQ in the germline V gene. The CDR3 is made up of 14 amino acids. The V gene end was trimmed by 0 bases and the J gene end by 3 bases; junction bases not matched to a gene: 3. The CDR3: CASSLDAGGYEQYF. CDR3 in DNA: TGCGCCAGCAGCTTGGATGCAGGGGGCTACGAGCAGTACTTC.

In its sample, this clonotype was seen many times. The chain links TRBV11-2 to TRBJ2-2; a weak D match, TRBD1 (5 bases). The V end lost 7 bases, the J end lost 7 bases, and 28 bases lay between the germline ends. The CDR3 loop spans 18 amino acids. Germline V gene data show CDR1 as SGHAT and CDR2 as FQNNGV. CDR3 nucleotide sequence: TGTGCCAGCATCCCCCGGGTTCGGTTGGGGCCCCGGTACGGGGAGCTGTTTTTT. Its protein product is CASIPRVRLGPRYGELFF.

This clonotype came up a few times. V usage is TRBV11-2 and J usage is TRBJ1-6, with D possibly TRBD1 on 5 matching bases. Germline assignment: CDR1 SGHAT and CDR2 FQNNGV. The CDR3 is 19 residues long. V lost 1 base to trimming and J lost 0 bases, with 16 bases between them. The CDR3 region is CASSLGTTEPSSYNSPLHF. CDR3 nucleotide sequence: TGTGCCAGCAGCTTAGGGACAACCGAACCGAGCTCCTATAATTCACCCCTCCACTTT.

This clonotype was recorded a few times. CDR3 sequence (DNA): TGTGCCAGCAGCTTGGGCAGTCTAAAAAACTATGGCTACACCTTC. Translation: CASSLGSLKNYGYTF. The V call is TRBV7-2, the J call TRBJ1-2; D not certain. The CDR3 has 15 residues. Germline values: CDR1 SGHTA, CDR2 FQGNSA. Trimming cost V 3 bases and J 2 bases, with 13 bases left between them.

This clonotype has just a few counts. The genes are TRBV4-3 and TRBJ2-2, with D maybe TRBD1 (6 bases). The CDR3 runs 13 residues. Germline CDR1 LGHNA, CDR2 YSLEER. Trimming took 5 bases from V and 6 from J, leaving 10 bases between them. The CDR3: CASSYRDPGELFF. The CDR3, as DNA: TGCGCCAGCAGCTACAGGGATCCCGGGGAGCTGTTTTTT.

The rearrangement joins TRBV28 to TRBJ2-7, with D perhaps TRBD1 or TRBD2 (5 bases each). The germline CDR1 and CDR2 sequences are MDHEN and SYDVKM. The CDR3 has 14 residues. Trimming took 1 base from V and 1 from J, leaving 8 bases between them. CDR3 residues: CASSLFGTSYEQYF. CDR3 nucleotides: TGTGCCAGCAGTTTATTTGGGACGTCCTACGAGCAGTACTTC.

The V gene is TRBV28, the J gene TRBJ2-7, with D possibly TRBD1 on 6 matching bases. Germline CDR1 and CDR2: MDHEN and SYDVKM. This CDR3 has 14 residues. With 2 bases removed from V and 3 bases from J, the gap between germline ends came to 11 bases. Written as DNA, the CDR3 is TGTGCCAGCAGTTTAGAGAACAGGGTCTACGAGCAGTACTTC. It encodes CASSLENRVYEQYF.

This clonotype was counted many times. CDR3 sequence (DNA): TGTGCCAGCAGTTCCCCTCCGGGGCATACCCTCCACTTT. This gives the protein CASSSPPGHTLHF. V usage is TRBV2 and J usage is TRBJ1-6, with a weak D call TRBD1 (5 bases). Trimming left V 5 bases short and J 14 bases short, with 16 bases between. The CDR3 is 13 residues long. Germline values: CDR1 SNHLY, CDR2 FYNNEI.

The CDR3 DNA reads as TGTGCCAGCACCCCGAGCGGGGACTCCTACGAGCAGTACTTC. This translates into CASTPSGDSYEQYF. The chain has TRBV7-2 and TRBJ2-7, with 7 bases aligning to TRBD2. Unmatched junction bases numbered 6, after V lost 7 bases and J lost 0 bases. Germline assignment: CDR1 SGHTA and CDR2 FQGNSA. CDR3 length: 14 residues.

This chain uses TRBV15 with TRBJ2-4, with D perhaps matching TRBD2 (5 bases). This CDR3 region has 19 residues. Germline V gene lookup returns CDR1 LNHNV and CDR2 YYDKDF (reference sequence). The V end lost 4 bases, the J end lost 3 bases, and 25 bases lay between the germline ends. CDR3 amino acids: CATSKDAPLPEEDKNIQYF. The CDR3 DNA is TGTGCCACCAGCAAGGACGCGCCATTGCCCGAGGAGGACAAAAACATTCAGTACTTC.

The rearrangement uses TRBV6-8 and TRBJ2-7; the match to TRBD1 covers 11 bases. Germline CDR1 and CDR2: MNHGY and SAAAGT. The CDR3 has 17 residues. V shed 0 bases and J 3 bases; nucleotides not matched to a gene: 7. CDR3 nucleotides: TGTGCCAGCAGTTACTCGGTATGTGGGACAGGGGGCTACGAGCAGTACTTC. Its translation is CASSYSVCGTGGYEQYF.

With regard to this clonotype: One end of the junction fails to match germline, which may point to a read error. J is TRBJ2-7 and V is TRBV15; D remains ambiguous. CDR1 is LNHNV and CDR2 is YYDKDF in the germline V gene (reference sequence). The CDR3 runs 12 residues. The CDR3 DNA sequence: TGTGCCATCAGCATGGGGTATTACGAGCAGTACTTC. Protein sequence: CAISMGYYEQYF.

This clonotype was recorded at least ten times. The chain links TRBV18 to TRBJ1-2; D is unresolved. V was cut by 6 bases and J by 2 bases, with 10 bases left in between. There are 13 residues in the CDR3. Germline lookup yields CDR1 KGHSH and CDR2 LQKENI. The CDR3 bases are TGTGCCAGCTCGCAGGAGAAGAACTATGGCTACACCTTC. It yields the protein CASSQEKNYGYTF.

This clonotype was detected many times. The chain couples TRBV5-8 to TRBJ2-1; D is perhaps TRBD2 (6 bases). CDR1 and CDR2 (germline): SGHTS, YDEGEE. The V end lost 2 bases, the J end lost 12 bases, and 21 bases lay between the germline ends. This CDR3 contains 15 residues. This CDR3 reads CASSFRAPLTGGQFF. In DNA, the CDR3 is TGTGCCAGCAGCTTCCGGGCCCCCCTCACCGGGGGGCAGTTCTTC.

This clonotype was counted only a few times. DNA of the CDR3: TGTGCCATCAGTGATACGGGGCAATACAATGAGCAGTTCTTC. This codes for CAISDTGQYNEQFF. The chain employs TRBV10-3 and TRBJ2-1; D may be TRBD1 or TRBD2 (5 bases each). The CDR3 sequence is 14 residues long. Germline values: CDR1 ENHRY, CDR2 SYGVKD. V was shortened by 3 bases and J by 4 bases, with 10 bases between the two germline ends.

This clonotype was seen repeatedly, ten times or more. The V call is TRBV20-1, the J call TRBJ2-7; D gene uncertain. This CDR3 has 13 amino acids. The V gene's germline CDR1 is DFQATT and CDR2 SNEGSKA (reference sequence). Trimming stripped 0 bases from V and 3 bases from J, with 9 bases between. CDR3 nucleotide sequence: TGCAGTGCTAGAGATATGAATTACTACGAGCAGTACTTC. As protein: CSARDMNYYEQYF.

This chain links TRBV3-1 with TRBJ1-1, with a possible D match to TRBD1 (6 bases). The V gene's germline CDR1 is LGHDT and CDR2 YNNKEL (reference sequence). The ends were cut back, 8 bases at V and 8 bases at J, with 24 bases in the middle. CDR3 size: 15 residues. DNA of the CDR3: TGTGCCAGCTCCCAGCAAATCGGGGGCGCGGGGGAAGCTTTCTTT. Encoded protein: CASSQQIGGAGEAFF.

In this sample, this clonotype turned up a few times. The chain's CDR3 is CASSRAGGFGNTIYF. The CDR3 DNA is TGTGCCAGCAGCCGCGCGGGAGGGTTTGGAAACACCATATATTTT. This sequence joins TRBV6-1 and TRBJ1-3, with D unclear. Trimming shortened V by 6 bases and J by 3 bases, and 15 bases separated the two germline ends. Per germline, CDR1 MNHNS and CDR2 SASEGT. The CDR3 runs to 15 residues.

This clonotype was seen many times. This chain's CDR3 is CASSPYTTSTDTQYF. CDR3 nucleotide sequence: TGTGCCAGCAGTCCCTATACTACGAGCACAGATACGCAGTATTTT. The chain joins TRBV7-2 to TRBJ2-3; no clear D. The CDR3 has 15 amino acids. Trimming took 6 bases from V and 0 from J, leaving 13 bases between them. Germline-derived CDR1 and CDR2 are SGHTA and FQGNSA.

The CDR3 sequence is CASSQNHRASGNTIYF. CDR3 bases: TGCGCCAGCAGCCAGAACCACAGGGCCTCTGGAAACACCATATATTTT. The chain joins TRBV4-3 to TRBJ1-3; tentatively, D is TRBD1 (6 bases). This CDR3 contains 16 residues. Trimming removed 3 bases at V and 0 bases at J, with 12 bases between. Per the germline V gene, CDR1 is LGHNA and CDR2 is YSLEER.